This TCR beta chain was retrieved from a study of T cells after yellow fever vaccination (dated by TCRdb to about 2019). For context, the study as a whole: The SMART-Seq v4 Ultra Low Input RNA kit was used to prepare libraries from fractions with low cell numbers. Bulk TCR alpha and beta repertoires were sequenced longitudinally to track T-cell clones before and after primary and booster YFV17D yellow fever vaccination. The cohort comprised two healthy male donors, one aged 18 to 30 and one aged 30 to 40 years. Blood samples were taken at several timepoints before and after primary and secondary immunization, and bulk PBMC replicates and cell subsets were isolated. General conclusions and limits of the study: The study included only a couple of donors, which limits how far the findings can be generalized. After the booster, most of the clones that had expanded following primary vaccination were detected again (roughly 96% of CD4 and roughly nine tenths of CD8), which suggests that memory was broadly maintained. Compared with the primary T-cell response, the secondary T-cell response was weaker but faster, peaking on day 5 rather than day 15. Computational filtering was needed because FACS-sorted repertoires could contain abundant contaminating clonotypes from the bulk population. A small fraction of clonotypes appeared in both the CD4 and CD8 compartments, likely as a result of convergent recombination.

Including the terminal cysteine and phenylalanine, the CDR3 comprises 15 residues. Of all the DNA, just the CDR3 is kept, 45 bases in frame from base 1. Cut back by 7 bases and 0 bases, the V and J ends lie 14 bases apart. TCR cDNA was made using 5'RACE template switching, a step that added a universal primer site and unique molecular identifiers. Priming for cDNA synthesis came from both the TCR alpha and TCR beta constant segments. Library amplification involved two PCR steps, and the second step added sample barcodes and sequencing adapters. Libraries were sequenced on Illumina HiSeq 2500 (2x100 bp) or NovaSeq (2x150 bp). The paper's data handling went like this. Reads were demultiplexed and collapsed into UMI consensus sequences with MIGEC, and V(D)J alignment was performed with MiXCR. Vaccine-responding clonotypes were defined with edgeR using replicate PBMC samples, requiring FDR below 0.01 and a log2 fold change above 5 up to day 15. Each bulk clonotype was labeled CD4 or CD8 based on which sequenced repertoire, CD4 or CD8, contained the clonotype at higher abundance. TCRdb reprocessed the public reads (quality trimming at Q25 with fastp, clone calling with MiXCR) and kept in-frame beta chains. Each CDR3 protein gets just one entry, which takes the most common genes and DNA from the rows behind it. Clone size and V and J calls follow TCRdb, not the original study. The sample table shows 450,000 to 650,000 distinct CDR3 sequences, and 21% are seen once. The ten largest clones add up to about 15% of the sample.

Details on this clonotype: Its antigen target is currently unknown. No much larger clone is present one base from it, and per-base qualities are unavailable.

What this sample's treatment or condition label stands for: live attenuated yellow fever vaccine strain. At each blood-draw timepoint, two biological replicates of bulk PBMCs were obtained. A standard Ficoll-Paque protocol was used to isolate PBMCs from peripheral blood. TriZol was used to extract RNA from bulk PBMCs, from CD4 and CD8 fractions, and from dextramer-positive and dextramer-negative fractions. The origin of this receptor is a man in his late teens or twenties who received the YFV17D yellow fever vaccine. Material: PBMCs, obtained around 3 weeks after the first yellow fever vaccination. The sequence joins TRBV23-1 to TRBJ2-3; the D gene is possibly TRBD2, with 6 bases matching. TRBV23-1 is designated an ORF whose function remains uncertain. The bases are TGCGCCAGCATGGGTGGAGGGGAGAGCACAGATACGCAGTATTTT. The resulting protein is CASMGGGESTDTQYF.